The present T cell receptor (beta chain) was sequenced within a study of cytomegalovirus exposure and HLA in healthy donors. Overall study results and limits: Previously analyzed data showed that most TCR beta V segments were productive at a frequency of about 87% or about 30%. Sequencing depth roughly uniform across donors was assumed in presence/absence analyses.

As for this clone: Its matching antigen is unknown.

PCR primers comprised 60 Vbeta and 13 Jbeta primers. Sequencing was performed with immunoSEQ multiplex PCR; in TCRdb, only in-frame clones are kept and a portion is missing. Here the sample spans over 150,000 clones, roughly 87% being singletons. CDR3 length equals 14 residues. Germline values: CDR1 LNHDA, CDR2 SQIVND (reference sequence). V lost 5 bases and J lost 8, with 18 bases in between. Specimen: PBMCs. The chain combines TRBV19 with TRBJ1-2, with a possible D match to TRBD1 (5 bases). The receptor's source is a girl under 18 in good health and CMV-seropositive. CDR3 protein: CASSHKGGDGGYTF. The DNA for the CDR3 is TGTGCCAGTAGTCACAAGGGAGGGGATGGCGGCTACACCTTC.